This passage covers 20 T cell receptor beta chains from one sample sequenced in a study of T cells in Graves' hyperthyroidism and ophthalmopathy. TCR beta CDR3 regions were amplified from RNA transcripts. The TCR CDR3 first-round RT-PCR relied on the HTBI primer set. TCRdb passed the multiplex PCR reads through MiXCR, listing each CDR3 protein once. The sample holds 660,000 or so distinct CDR3 sequences; about 45% are singletons and the top ten take approximately 6.8%. The specimen sequenced was peripheral blood or thyroid tissue (not recorded which). The receptors here all came from an adult man with Graves' disease, either hyperthyroidism or ophthalmopathy (not recorded which).

This clonotype was observed a handful of times. This rearrangement joins TRBV12-5 to TRBJ1-5; the D gene is possibly TRBD1 (5 bases). The CDR3 length is 14 residues. CDR1 and CDR2 from the germline V gene are LGHNT and FRNRAP. Trimming stripped 6 bases from V and 6 bases from J, with 15 bases between. CDR3 in amino acids: CASGGGHTPQPQHF. CDR3 DNA sequence: TGTGCTAGTGGCGGAGGACACACACCTCAGCCCCAGCATTTT.

A remark on this clonotype: An end of the junction does not agree with germline; a read error may underlie this. V and J are TRBV11-1 and TRBJ1-1, with D unclear. This CDR3 region has 12 residues. Germline V gives CDR1 SGHAT, CDR2 FQDESV (reference sequence). The CDR3 bases are TGTGCCAGCAGCTTAGCGTACACTAAAGCTTTCTTT. It translates to CASSLAYTKAFF. The whole variable domain, remainder taken from reference TRBV11-1 and TRBJ1-1, is EAEVAQSPRYKITEKSQAVAFWCDPISGHATLYWYRQILGQGPELLVQFQDESVVDDSQLPKDRFSAERLKGVDSTLKIQPAELGDSAMYLCASSLAYTKAFFGQGTRLTVV.

V is TRBV20-1 and J is TRBJ2-7; 7 positions agree with TRBD1. Germline assignment: CDR1 DFQATT and CDR2 SNEGSKA (reference sequence). V dropped 6 bases and J dropped 3; count of bases not matched to a gene: 8. The CDR3 covers 13 residues. This CDR3 is CSAKIQGVYEQYF. The CDR3 DNA reads TGCAGTGCAAAGATCCAGGGGGTCTACGAGCAGTACTTC.

The chain links TRBV2 to TRBJ1-2, with unresolved D. Germline assignment: CDR1 SNHLY and CDR2 FYNNEI. With 2 bases removed from V and 0 bases from J, the gap between germline ends came to 1 base. The CDR3 covers 12 residues. The CDR3: CASSETNYGYTF. The CDR3 DNA sequence: TGTGCCAGCAGTGAAACTAACTATGGCTACACCTTC.

The J gene is TRBJ1-5, the V gene TRBV7-8; 8 bases line up with TRBD1. The CDR3 is 14 residues long. In germline, CDR1 is SGHVS, CDR2 FQNEAQ. V was pared by 2 bases and J by 11 bases, with 8 bases of the junction left unmatched. The chain's CDR3 is CASSLSTGVTTQHF. The CDR3 region has the DNA TGTGCCAGCAGCTTATCGACAGGGGTCACCACCCAGCATTTT.

The rearrangement uses TRBV2 and TRBJ2-5; D unresolved. V lost 5 bases to trimming and J lost 2 bases, with 18 bases between them. The CDR3 is 16 residues long. CDR1 SNHLY and CDR2 FYNNEI come from the germline V gene. In nucleotides, the CDR3 is TGTGCCAGCAGTTTAGGCCGGACGCCCTTTCAAGAGACCCAGTACTTC. This codes for CASSLGRTPFQETQYF.

V is TRBV20-1 and J is TRBJ2-5; D is undetermined. The CDR3 consists of 11 residues. Germline values: CDR1 DFQATT, CDR2 SNEGSKA (reference sequence). V was cut by 6 bases and J by 7 bases, with 12 bases left in between. The CDR3 nucleotides are TGCAGTGCCAACGGCCCAGGGACCCAGTACTTC. Protein: CSANGPGTQYF.

This clonotype was observed a handful of times. For the CDR3, the DNA is TGTGCCAGCAGCTTGACAGGGGGCGCGCCTGGCAATCAGCCCCAGCATTTT. Translating gives CASSLTGGAPGNQPQHF. The rearrangement links TRBV7-8 to TRBJ1-5; 10 bases match TRBD1. The V and J ends lost 3 bases and 2 bases, in that order; junction bases with no gene match: 7. Germline V gene data show CDR1 as SGHVS and CDR2 as FQNEAQ. The CDR3 runs to 17 residues.

This chain connects TRBV29-1 to TRBJ1-2; the D gene is possibly TRBD1 (5 bases). Germline V CDR1 and CDR2: SQVTM, ANQGSEA. The CDR3 totals 14 residues. Deletions cut 0 bases from V and 8 bases from J, with 16 bases between. Here the CDR3 DNA reads TGCAGCGTTGAAGATCACGGGAGGGGTTACGGCTACACCTTC. As protein: CSVEDHGRGYGYTF.

The gene calls are TRBV29-1 and TRBJ1-5; TRBD1 matches 7 bases. From germline, CDR1 is SQVTM and CDR2 ANQGSEA. The CDR3 spans 13 residues. The CDR3 nucleotides read TGCAGTCAAAAAGACAGGGTCAATCAGCCCCAGCATTTT. Translation gives CSQKDRVNQPQHF. Variable domain in full (rest from reference TRBV29-1 and TRBJ1-5): SAVISQKPSRDICQRGTSLTIQCQVDSQVTMMFWYRQQPGQSLTLIATANQGSEATYESGFVIDKFPISRPNLTFSTLTVSNMSPEDSSIYLCSQKDRVNQPQHFGDGTRLSIL.

The J gene is TRBJ1-2, the V gene TRBV9; D may be TRBD1 (6 bases). CDR3 size: 16 residues. The V and J ends lost 4 bases and 3 bases respectively, with 19 bases between them. From germline, CDR1 is SGDLS and CDR2 YYNGEE. This chain's CDR3 is CASSSSIQGTDYGYTF. For the CDR3, the DNA is TGTGCCAGCAGCTCATCGATTCAGGGGACGGACTATGGCTACACCTTC.

This clonotype was seen a handful of times. The chain couples TRBV10-3 to TRBJ1-4, with TRBD1 matching over 7 bases. Germline V gives CDR1 ENHRY, CDR2 SYGVKD. CDR3 length: 16 residues. V lost 3 bases, J lost 0 bases, and 4 bases stayed unmatched. The CDR3 protein is CAISDPQGSTNEKLFF. DNA for the CDR3: TGTGCCATCAGTGACCCACAGGGGTCAACTAATGAAAAACTGTTTTTT.

This clonotype was observed a handful of times. The V and J genes are TRBV6-6 and TRBJ1-1, with D possibly matching TRBD1 (6 bases). CDR3 length: 12 residues. CDR1 and CDR2 (germline): MNHNY, SVGAGI (reference sequence). Trimming stripped 6 bases from V and 8 bases from J, with 13 bases between. The CDR3 protein is CASRPGQLEAFF. The CDR3 bases are TGTGCCAGCAGACCCGGACAGCTAGAAGCTTTCTTT.

This clonotype was found a few times. This chain links TRBV20-1 with TRBJ2-2, with D possibly TRBD2 on 5 matching bases. The CDR3 is 15 residues long. Trimming shortened V by 1 base and J by 2 bases, and 11 bases separated the two germline ends. In germline, CDR1 is DFQATT, CDR2 SNEGSKA (reference sequence). CDR3 bases: TGCAGTGCTAGAGCTGGAGGCGTAAACACCGGGGAGCTGTTTTTT. Translated: CSARAGGVNTGELFF.

A few counts support this clonotype. V usage is TRBV19 and J usage is TRBJ1-3; no clear D. V lost 10 bases and J lost 7, with 14 bases in between. Germline V gene data show CDR1 as LNHDA and CDR2 as SQIVND (reference sequence). The CDR3 contains 12 residues. CDR3 sequence (DNA): TGTGCCACTCGGACCGGGTGGAACACCATATATTTT. This sequence encodes CATRTGWNTIYF. The full variable domain, with the rest looked up from reference TRBV19 and TRBJ1-3, is DGGITQSPKYLFRKEGQNVTLSCEQNLNHDAMYWYRQDPGQGLRLIYYSQIVNDFQKGDIAEGYSVSREKKESFPLTVTSAQKNPTAFYLCATRTGWNTIYFGEGSWLTVV.

This clonotype showed up just a few times. The chain joins TRBV5-1 to TRBJ1-1; 7 positions match TRBD1. V lost 7 bases to trimming and J lost 1 base; unmatched junction nucleotides: 7. Germline V gene sequence: CDR1 SGHRS, CDR2 YFSETQ. CDR3 length equals 14 residues. CDR3 in DNA: TGCGCCAGCCGCAGGAGGGACAGGAACACTGAAGCTTTCTTT. Its translation: CASRRRDRNTEAFF.

This rearrangement joins TRBV2 to TRBJ1-5, with no clear D. V lost 4 bases to trimming and J lost 3 bases, with 7 bases between them. Germline-derived CDR1 and CDR2 are SNHLY and FYNNEI. This CDR3 is 13 amino acids long. The DNA for the CDR3 is TGTGCCAGCAGTGGAGATGCCAATCAGCCCCAGCATTTT. This encodes CASSGDANQPQHF.

Details on this clonotype: At one boundary the junction diverges from the germline segment, which might be a read error. Written as DNA, the CDR3 is TGTGCCAGGAGTGGGGACAGGCAAGAGACCCAGTACTTC. Residues: CARSGDRQETQYF. The rearrangement joins TRBV2 to TRBJ2-5, with 8 bases identical to TRBD1. Germline loops: CDR1 SNHLY, CDR2 FYNNEI. This CDR3 comprises 13 residues. Supplemented by reference TRBV2 and TRBJ2-5, the full variable domain reads EPEVTQTPSHQVTQMGQEVILRCVPISNHLYFYWYRQILGQKVEFLVSFYNNEISEKSEIFDDQFSVERPDGSNFTLKIRSTKLEDSAMYFCARSGDRQETQYFGPGTRLLVL.

This clonotype was counted many times. The rearrangement links TRBV7-3 to TRBJ2-5; 11 bases are a match to TRBD2. Germline assignment: CDR1 SGHTA and CDR2 FQGTGA. The ends lost 5 bases at V and 5 bases at J; junction bases unmatched: 7. The CDR3 runs to 15 residues. CDR3 protein: CASSELAGVGETQYF. The DNA of the CDR3 is TGTGCCAGCAGCGAACTAGCGGGGGTTGGTGAGACCCAGTACTTC.

This clonotype has a count of ten or more. The chain employs TRBV7-2 and TRBJ1-6; 7 positions agree with TRBD1. Germline trimming cut 5 bases from V and 7 bases from J; bases unmatched to any gene: 5. The CDR3 has 14 amino acids. CDR1 is SGHTA and CDR2 is FQGNSA in the germline V gene. The CDR3 reads CASSGGTVNSPLHF. CDR3 nucleotide sequence: TGTGCCAGCAGCGGCGGGACAGTCAATTCACCCCTCCACTTT.